Each of the 20 T cell receptor beta chains below was sequenced from the same sample in a study of T-cell memory formation after mild COVID-19. TCRdb passed the 5' RACE reads through MiXCR, listing each CDR3 protein once. The sample records just over 350,000 distinct CDR3 sequences, approximately 15% being singletons. Sequenced sample: PBMCs or a T cell subset sorted from them (not recorded which). The receptors shown here come from a man younger than 35 who had mild COVID-19 (a few samples of this study predate the infection). Cell type and time point are not known.

This clonotype has just a few counts. This chain links TRBV15 with TRBJ1-5; TRBD1 aligns across 7 bases. CDR3 size: 15 residues. Germline CDR1 is LNHNV and CDR2 is YYDKDF (reference sequence). V lost 5 bases and J lost 4; bases outside the gene matches: 8. The CDR3 DNA reads as TGTGCCACCAGCCGCTTGACAGGGTCAAATCAGCCCCAGCATTTT. Amino acids: CATSRLTGSNQPQHF.

This clonotype was detected a few times. The chain employs TRBV24-1 and TRBJ2-3; 8 positions agree with TRBD1. J lost 6 bases, V lost 7 bases, and 5 bases had no gene match. The germline V gene has CDR1 KGHDR and CDR2 SFDVKD. This CDR3 region has 13 residues. The CDR3 spells CATRAGGLDTQYF. In DNA, the CDR3 is TGTGCCACCAGGGCAGGGGGCCTTGATACGCAGTATTTT.

The chain carries TRBV5-1 and TRBJ2-3; TRBD1 or TRBD2 may be the D gene (5 bases each). Germline values: CDR1 SGHRS, CDR2 YFSETQ. V dropped 6 bases and J dropped 1 base, with 15 bases sitting between them. The CDR3 is made up of 15 amino acids. The CDR3 DNA reads TGCGCCAGCACCCCTGGAAGGGGACGCACAGATACGCAGTATTTT. Translating it yields CASTPGRGRTDTQYF.

V and J are TRBV20-1 and TRBJ2-5, with 10 bases aligning to TRBD2. Germline V lookup: CDR1 DFQATT, CDR2 SNEGSKA (reference sequence). Trimming took 4 bases from V and 5 from J; bases not matched to a gene: 7. The CDR3 length is 14 residues. This chain's CDR3 is CSAKRGGSGETQYF. CDR3 nucleotides: TGCAGTGCTAAGCGGGGGGGCAGCGGGGAGACCCAGTACTTC.

The J gene is TRBJ2-4, the V gene TRBV5-4, with 15 bases identical to TRBD2. V trimming: 4 bases; J trimming: 0 bases; junction bases outside the gene matches: 8. The CDR3 is made up of 19 amino acids. Germline V gene data show CDR1 as SGHNT and CDR2 as YYREEE (reference sequence). The CDR3 DNA reads as TGTGCCAGCAGCGGGGGACTAGCGGGGGGTCCCCTAGCCAAAAACATTCAGTACTTC. This sequence encodes CASSGGLAGGPLAKNIQYF.

This clonotype was recorded a few times. V is TRBV29-1 and J is TRBJ2-7; 9 bases map to TRBD1. The CDR3 is 13 residues long. Trimming took 8 bases from V and 2 from J; bases not matched to a gene: 7. Germline V gene lookup returns CDR1 SQVTM and CDR2 ANQGSEA. The CDR3 loop reads CSTRTGAAYEQYF. DNA for the CDR3: TGCAGCACTAGGACAGGGGCGGCCTACGAGCAGTACTTC.

This clonotype was detected ten times or more. The chain employs TRBV7-3 and TRBJ2-5, with TRBD2 identical over 8 bases. CDR3 length: 14 amino acids. Trimming removed 6 bases from V and 5 bases from J; junction bases left unmatched: 8. Germline V gene sequence: CDR1 SGHTA, CDR2 FQGTGA. CDR3 protein: CASSTTGGAETQYF. The CDR3 bases are TGTGCCAGCAGTACGACCGGGGGGGCCGAGACCCAGTACTTC.

The CDR3 reads CATQVGERGLYNEQFF. CDR3 DNA sequence: TGTGCCACCCAGGTAGGGGAGCGGGGACTCTACAATGAGCAGTTCTTC. The chain couples TRBV10-3 to TRBJ2-1, with TRBD2 matching over 7 bases. Looked up from germline, CDR1 is ENHRY and CDR2 is SYGVKD. The junction had 15 bases not matched to a gene; V was cut back by 10 bases and J by 3 bases. The CDR3 loop spans 16 amino acids.

This clonotype was seen a few times. The chain joins TRBV11-2 to TRBJ2-3; TRBD2 aligns across 7 bases. CDR3 length: 15 residues. From germline, CDR1 is SGHAT and CDR2 FQNNGV. J lost 3 bases, V lost 2 bases, and 5 bases had no gene match. The DNA of the CDR3 is TGTGCCAGCAGCTTACGGGGGGTCTCGACAGATACGCAGTATTTT. It encodes CASSLRGVSTDTQYF.

This clonotype was recorded a few times. The gene calls are TRBV29-1 and TRBJ1-2; 10 bases line up with TRBD1. There are 16 residues in the CDR3. The V gene's germline CDR1 is SQVTM and CDR2 ANQGSEA. J was trimmed by 1 base and V by 6 bases; bases with no gene match: 11. CDR3 protein: CSVRGERDRGNYGYTF. The CDR3 DNA is TGCAGCGTCCGAGGGGAGCGGGACAGGGGTAACTATGGCTACACCTTC.

The table lists this clonotype with a few counts. V is TRBV27 and J is TRBJ1-5; unclear D gene. Trimming took off 8 bases at V and 1 base at J, with 9 bases between the two ends. The CDR3 loop spans 13 amino acids. The V gene's germline CDR1 is MNHEY and CDR2 SMNVEV (reference sequence). The CDR3 DNA is TGTGCCAGCTGTATGGGCAGCAATCAGCCCCAGCATTTT. It is translated as CASCMGSNQPQHF.

This clonotype has more than one count but fewer than ten. This chain joins TRBV5-4 and TRBJ1-2; 10 bases match TRBD1. CDR3 length: 15 residues. Germline CDR1 is SGHNT and CDR2 is YYREEE (reference sequence). V shed 2 bases, J shed 2 bases, and the junction held 3 bases outside the gene matches. The DNA for the CDR3 is TGTGCCAGCAGCTTCCCGGGACAGGGGAACTATGGCTACACCTTC. This translates into CASSFPGQGNYGYTF. Full variable domain (rest looked up from reference TRBV5-4 and TRBJ1-2): ETGVTQSPTHLIKTRGQQVTLRCSSQSGHNTVSWYQQALGQGPQFIFQYYREEENGRGNFPPRFSGLQFPNYSSELNVNALELDDSALYLCASSFPGQGNYGYTFGSGTRLTVV.

This chain links TRBV29-1 with TRBJ2-7; tentative D call: TRBD2 (6 bases). The CDR3 runs 15 residues. Germline CDR1 reads SQVTM; CDR2 reads ANQGSEA. Trimming stripped 3 bases from V and 3 bases from J, with 18 bases between. The CDR3 nucleotides read TGCAGCGTTGAGGTTGGGGTAGCGGCTTACTACGAGCAGTACTTC. This translates into CSVEVGVAAYYEQYF.

This clonotype showed up just a few times. V is TRBV6-6 and J is TRBJ2-7; the match to TRBD2 covers 13 bases. After removal of 7 bases from V and 0 bases from J, the junction contained 3 bases not matched to a gene. This CDR3 has 15 residues. CDR1 and CDR2 from the germline V gene are MNHNY and SVGAGI (reference sequence). The CDR3 loop is CASTGLAGASYEQYF. The CDR3 coding sequence is TGTGCCAGCACCGGACTAGCGGGGGCCTCCTACGAGCAGTACTTC.

The rearrangement joins TRBV10-3 to TRBJ2-3; no clear D. Germline CDR1 reads ENHRY; CDR2 reads SYGVKD. This CDR3 has 15 amino acids. V dropped 3 bases and J dropped 6 bases, with 16 bases sitting between them. The chain's CDR3 is CAISDPSTLSDTQYF. The DNA for the CDR3 is TGTGCCATCAGTGATCCCTCGACCCTTTCCGATACGCAGTATTTT.

This clonotype was seen repeatedly, ten times or more. The chain links TRBV12-3 or TRBV12-4 to TRBJ1-1; no clear D. Trimming shortened V by 5 bases and J by 3 bases, and 13 bases separated the two germline ends. The CDR3 runs 14 residues. The CDR3 sequence is CASSLTSWDTEAFF. CDR3 nucleotides: TGTGCCAGCAGTCTAACGTCTTGGGACACTGAAGCTTTCTTT.

This clonotype was observed many times. The V call is TRBV4-2, the J call TRBJ2-7; D might be TRBD1 (6 bases). The germline V and J ends were trimmed by 0 bases and 3 bases, with 15 bases remaining between them. The length of the CDR3 is 16 residues. The V gene's germline CDR1 is LGHNA and CDR2 YNFKEQ. The CDR3 protein is CASSQDLEQGVYEQYF. The CDR3 region has the DNA TGTGCCAGCAGCCAAGATCTAGAACAGGGTGTCTACGAGCAGTACTTC.

This clonotype has more than one count but fewer than ten. The chain employs TRBV7-2 and TRBJ2-5; D is ambiguous. CDR1 and CDR2 from the germline V gene are SGHTA and FQGNSA. Trimming removed 6 bases from V and 2 bases from J, with 4 bases in between. This CDR3 region has 11 residues. The CDR3 DNA reads TGTGCCAGCAGAGAGCAAGAGACCCAGTACTTC. It translates to CASREQETQYF. The full variable domain, rest sourced from reference TRBV7-2 and TRBJ2-5, is GAGVSQSPSNKVTEKGKDVELRCDPISGHTALYWYRQSLGQGLEFLIYFQGNSAPDKSGLPSDRFSAERTGGSVSTLTIQRTQQEDSAVYLCASREQETQYFGPGTRLLVL.

V is TRBV19 and J is TRBJ2-2; D is undetermined. Germline V gives CDR1 LNHDA, CDR2 SQIVND (reference sequence). This CDR3 contains 14 residues. V dropped 3 bases and J dropped 4 bases, with 9 bases sitting between them. DNA for the CDR3: TGTGCCAGTAGTATCCTAGGGCCCACCGGGGAGCTGTTTTTT. As protein: CASSILGPTGELFF.

The CDR3 loop is CASSPWTGIMNTEAFF. The CDR3 bases are TGCGCCAGCAGCCCTTGGACAGGAATTATGAACACTGAAGCTTTCTTT. The rearrangement links TRBV5-1 to TRBJ1-1, with 7 nucleotides matching TRBD1. The CDR3 consists of 16 residues. CDR1 is SGHRS and CDR2 is YFSETQ in the germline V gene. Trimming took 4 bases from V and 0 from J; bases not matched to a gene: 9.